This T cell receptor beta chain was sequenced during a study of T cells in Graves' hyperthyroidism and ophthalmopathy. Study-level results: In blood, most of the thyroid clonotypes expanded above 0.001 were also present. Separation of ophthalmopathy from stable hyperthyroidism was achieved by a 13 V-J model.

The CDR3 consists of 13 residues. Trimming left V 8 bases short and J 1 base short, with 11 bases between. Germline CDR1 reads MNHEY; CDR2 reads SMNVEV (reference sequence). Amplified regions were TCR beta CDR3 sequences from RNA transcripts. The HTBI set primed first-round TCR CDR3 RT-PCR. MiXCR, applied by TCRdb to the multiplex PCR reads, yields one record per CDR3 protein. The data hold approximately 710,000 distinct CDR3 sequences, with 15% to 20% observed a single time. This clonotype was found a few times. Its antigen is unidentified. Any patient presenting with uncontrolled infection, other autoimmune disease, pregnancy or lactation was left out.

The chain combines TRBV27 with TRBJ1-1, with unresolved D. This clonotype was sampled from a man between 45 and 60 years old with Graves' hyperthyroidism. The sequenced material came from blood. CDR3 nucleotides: TGTGCCAGCGGACCCGACGGGAACACTGAAGCTTTCTTT. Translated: CASGPDGNTEAFF.